A single sample is the source of the 27 T cell receptor beta chains below, sequenced in a study of shared clonotypes between healthy human individuals. The method was immunoSEQ multiplex PCR; TCRdb's version includes in-frame clones alone and lacks a portion of them. The table records about 2 million clones, about 95% of them present only once. Sequencing was carried out using naive CD4+ T cells sorted from blood. Regarding subset: CD45RA+ positively selected. The receptors were sampled from a man aged 18 to 35 in good health.

As for this clone: Other DNA sequences from this sample encode an identical CDR3 as well. The V gene is TRBV5-4, the J gene TRBJ2-7; TRBD1 matches 10 bases. V shed 4 bases and J 7 bases; nucleotides not matched to a gene: 5. This CDR3 comprises 13 residues. From germline, CDR1 is SGHNT and CDR2 YYREEE (reference sequence). CDR3 DNA: TGTGCCAGCAGCCGGGACAGGGGAGGAGAGCAGTACTTC. Translating it yields CASSRDRGGEQYF.

V usage is TRBV7-6 and J usage is TRBJ2-3; 8 bases agree with TRBD1. The V and J ends lost 4 bases and 3 bases, in that order; junction bases with no gene match: 6. This CDR3 region has 15 residues. Per germline, CDR1 SGHVS and CDR2 FNYEAQ. CDR3 in amino acids: CASSSGQGITDTQYF. The CDR3 DNA reads as TGTGCCAGCAGCTCTGGACAGGGTATTACAGATACGCAGTATTTT.

This clone was picked up a small number of times. This sequence joins TRBV19 and TRBJ1-3, with unresolved D. This CDR3 is built from 14 residues. Germline CDR1 and CDR2: LNHDA and SQIVND (reference sequence). The V end was cut by 6 bases, the J end by 0 bases, with 9 bases between. CDR3 sequence: CASREDLSGNTIYF. In nucleotides, the CDR3 is TGTGCCAGTAGAGAGGACCTCTCTGGAAACACCATATATTTT.

As to this clone: Sequence at one end of the junction differs from germline and may be a read error. This chain connects TRBV6-1 to TRBJ2-5; a weak D match, TRBD2 (5 bases). The CDR3 has 14 residues. The germline V gene has CDR1 MNHNS and CDR2 SASEGT. DNA for the CDR3: TGTGCCAGCAGAGAAGGACTGCCCGGGGAGACCCAGTACTTC. As protein: CASREGLPGETQYF.

The chain is built from TRBV30 and TRBJ2-3; no firm D call. The CDR3 extends over 13 amino acids. The V gene lost 1 base and the J gene lost 1 base, with 6 bases spanning the gap. Germline loops: CDR1 GTSNPN, CDR2 SVGIG (reference sequence). CDR3 sequence reads: CAWSGSGTDTQYF. CDR3 sequence (DNA): TGTGCCTGGAGTGGCAGCGGCACAGATACGCAGTATTTT.

The chain is built from TRBV30 and TRBJ2-5; D unresolved. Trimming took off 0 bases at V and 4 bases at J, with 9 bases between the two ends. Germline CDR1 is GTSNPN and CDR2 is SVGIG (reference sequence). The CDR3 covers 13 residues. CDR3 protein: CAWSVGPAETQYF. CDR3 nucleotide sequence: TGTGCCTGGAGTGTTGGGCCAGCAGAGACCCAGTACTTC. The full variable domain, with the rest looked up from reference TRBV30 and TRBJ2-5, is SQTIHQWPATLVQPVGSPLSLECTVEGTSNPNLYWYRQAAGRGLQLLFYSVGIGQISSEVPQNLSASRPQDRQFILSSKKLLLSDSGFYLCAWSVGPAETQYFGPGTRLLVL.

This chain connects TRBV7-2 to TRBJ2-5, with TRBD1 identical over 10 bases. J gave up 5 bases and V 5 bases, and 11 bases lay outside the gene matches. The CDR3 is made up of 16 amino acids. Per germline, CDR1 SGHTA and CDR2 FQGNSA. In DNA form, the CDR3 reads TGTGCCAGCAGCCCGGACAGGGGGGGACTTACCGAGACCCAGTACTTC. The encoded protein is CASSPDRGGLTETQYF.

V is TRBV7-8 and J is TRBJ2-7, with TRBD1 identical over 10 bases. This CDR3 is 16 amino acids long. Germline lookup yields CDR1 SGHVS and CDR2 FQNEAQ. V lost 2 bases to trimming and J lost 5 bases; unmatched junction nucleotides: 9. This CDR3 is CASSLSGTGVLDEQYF. As DNA, the CDR3 is TGTGCCAGCAGCTTAAGCGGGACAGGGGTGTTGGACGAGCAGTACTTC.

V usage is TRBV12-5 and J usage is TRBJ2-1, with 8 bases fitting TRBD2. The CDR3 has 14 residues. Germline V gene lookup returns CDR1 LGHNT and CDR2 FRNRAP. V was pared by 6 bases and J by 2 bases, with 3 bases of the junction left unmatched. The CDR3 bases are TGTGCTAGTGGCAGCGGGAGCACCTACAATGAGCAGTTCTTC. Protein product: CASGSGSTYNEQFF.

J is TRBJ1-2 and V is TRBV28, with 8 positions matching TRBD1. Germline CDR1 reads MDHEN; CDR2 reads SYDVKM. The V and J ends lost 5 bases and 2 bases, in that order; junction bases with no gene match: 4. The CDR3 length is 14 residues. CDR3 loop: CASSGQGRNYGYTF. The CDR3 DNA reads as TGTGCCAGCAGTGGACAGGGTAGGAACTATGGCTACACCTTC.

This rearrangement joins TRBV28 to TRBJ2-5; maybe TRBD1 (5 bases). Germline values: CDR1 MDHEN, CDR2 SYDVKM. The V end lost 11 bases, the J end lost 6 bases, and 25 bases lay between the germline ends. The CDR3 is made up of 15 amino acids. CDR3 coding DNA: TGTGCCGCAGCAGAGCAGGGCGTGTCGAGAAAGACCCAGTACTTC. Translation: CAAAEQGVSRKTQYF. The complete variable domain, with remaining parts taken from reference TRBV28 and TRBJ2-5, reads DVKVTQSSRYLVKRTGEKVFLECVQDMDHENMFWYRQDPGLGLRLIYFSYDVKMKEKGDIPEGYSVSREKKERFSLILESASTNQTSMYLCAAAEQGVSRKTQYFGPGTRLLVL.

The chain combines TRBV5-5 with TRBJ1-1, with D perhaps matching TRBD1 (6 bases). CDR1 and CDR2 from the germline V gene are SGHKS and YYEKEE (reference sequence). CDR3 length: 15 residues. V was shortened by 2 bases and J by 3 bases, with 14 bases between the two germline ends. This chain's CDR3 is CASSFVAQGDTEAFF. The CDR3 bases are TGTGCCAGCAGCTTTGTCGCACAGGGAGACACTGAAGCTTTCTTT.

V usage is TRBV9 and J usage is TRBJ2-7, with D perhaps assigned TRBD1 or TRBD2 (5 bases each). From germline, CDR1 is SGDLS and CDR2 YYNGEE. This CDR3 has 14 amino acids. V lost 3 bases, J lost 6 bases, and 16 bases lay in between. The CDR3 DNA reads TGTGCCAGCAGCGCCGGGACCAAAGGACTCGAGCAGTACTTC. Encoded protein: CASSAGTKGLEQYF.

As to this clone: Germline is not matched at one junction end, which may reflect a read error. This chain joins TRBV7-7 and TRBJ1-2; D not resolved. The germline CDR1 and CDR2 sequences are SSHAT and FNYEAQ (reference sequence). This CDR3 is 14 amino acids long. The CDR3 DNA is TGTGCTAGCAGCTTAGAAGGAAAGTCAGGTGGCTACACCTTC. It translates to CASSLEGKSGGYTF.

The CDR3: CASSVDQGRGYTF. The CDR3 DNA is TGTGCCAGCAGCGTAGACCAGGGTCGCGGCTACACCTTC. The chain carries TRBV9 and TRBJ1-2; D might be TRBD1 (5 bases). The V gene's germline CDR1 is SGDLS and CDR2 YYNGEE. The V end was cut by 0 bases, the J end by 8 bases, with 11 bases between. The CDR3 is 13 amino acids.

This chain joins TRBV10-3 and TRBJ2-1; TRBD1 matches at 7 bases. CDR3 length: 14 amino acids. Trimming cost V 4 bases and J 8 bases; bases outside gene matches: 8. Germline lookup yields CDR1 ENHRY and CDR2 SYGVKD. DNA of the CDR3: TGTGCCATCAGTGGGGGGACAGATCTCGATGAGCAGTTCTTC. It translates to CAISGGTDLDEQFF.

The sample holds a few counts of this clone. Other DNA sequences within the sample encode an identical CDR3. The rearrangement links TRBV5-1 to TRBJ2-7, with 9 bases matching TRBD1. Germline CDR1 and CDR2: SGHRS and YFSETQ. Unmatched junction bases numbered 4, after V lost 4 bases and J lost 2 bases. This CDR3 is 14 amino acids long. Written as DNA, the CDR3 is TGCGCCAGCAGCCCGGGACAGGGACCCTACGAGCAGTACTTC. Amino acid sequence: CASSPGQGPYEQYF.

This chain joins TRBV9 and TRBJ2-1; TRBD2 matches 7 bases. This CDR3 is 13 amino acids long. Germline V gives CDR1 SGDLS, CDR2 YYNGEE. The V segment lost 4 bases and the J segment 7 bases; nucleotides outside the gene matches: 5. The CDR3 loop reads CASSSREWNEQFF. In nucleotides, the CDR3 is TGTGCCAGCAGCTCGCGGGAGTGGAATGAGCAGTTCTTC. The whole variable domain, filled in from reference TRBV9 and TRBJ2-1, reads DSGVTQTPKHLITATGQRVTLRCSPRSGDLSVYWYQQSLDQGLQFLIQYYNGEERAKGNILERFSAQQFPDLHSELNLSSLELGDSALYFCASSSREWNEQFFGPGTRLTVL.

J is TRBJ2-3 and V is TRBV7-3; possibly TRBD1 or TRBD2 for D (5 bases each). The CDR3 has 14 amino acids. The ends were cut back, 3 bases at V and 6 bases at J, with 13 bases in the middle. The germline V gene encodes CDR1 SGHTA and CDR2 FQGTGA. CDR3 region: CASSLGPGGDTQYF. The CDR3, as DNA: TGTGCCAGCAGCTTGGGACCGGGCGGGGATACGCAGTATTTT.

The count of this clone is one. This chain joins TRBV5-1 and TRBJ1-1; 7 nucleotides agree with TRBD1. The CDR3 contains 14 residues. The V segment lost 5 bases and the J segment 2 bases; nucleotides outside the gene matches: 6. Germline V gene data show CDR1 as SGHRS and CDR2 as YFSETQ. The CDR3 protein is CASRVQGTNTEAFF. DNA for the CDR3: TGCGCCAGCAGGGTACAGGGGACCAACACTGAAGCTTTCTTT.

The rearrangement joins TRBV5-1 to TRBJ1-5; D is perhaps TRBD1 (6 bases). In germline, CDR1 is SGHRS, CDR2 YFSETQ. CDR3 length: 15 residues. Trimming shortened V by 3 bases and J by 6 bases, and 16 bases separated the two germline ends. CDR3 residues: CASSWGEGGSQPQHF. Here the CDR3 DNA reads TGCGCCAGCAGCTGGGGAGAGGGGGGCAGTCAGCCCCAGCATTTT.

This chain connects TRBV11-2 to TRBJ2-1; the match to TRBD2 covers 12 bases. The V segment lost 4 bases and the J segment 7 bases; nucleotides outside the gene matches: 5. CDR3 length: 15 residues. The V gene's germline CDR1 is SGHAT and CDR2 FQNNGV. CDR3 nucleotide sequence: TGTGCCAGCAGCTCTGTGACTAGCGGGAGAAATGAGCAGTTCTTC. It encodes CASSSVTSGRNEQFF.

The chain is built from TRBV7-9 and TRBJ2-3; D may be TRBD1 or TRBD2 (5 bases each). The CDR3 runs to 15 residues. The germline V and J ends were trimmed by 3 bases and 5 bases, with 15 bases remaining between them. Per the germline V gene, CDR1 is SEHNR and CDR2 is FQNEAQ (reference sequence). The CDR3 loop is CASSFGHQLGDTQYF. In DNA form, the CDR3 reads TGTGCCAGCAGCTTCGGACACCAACTAGGAGATACGCAGTATTTT.

The V gene is TRBV7-2, the J gene TRBJ1-2; D gene uncertain. The V end lost 2 bases, the J end lost 3 bases, and 10 bases lay between the germline ends. Germline-derived CDR1 and CDR2 are SGHTA and FQGNSA. The CDR3 is made up of 14 amino acids. For the CDR3, the DNA is TGTGCCAGCAGCTTATTAGTAGGGTACTATGGCTACACCTTC. Its translation is CASSLLVGYYGYTF.

CDR3 nucleotides: TGTGCCAGCAGCCTTTTACCCGGGACTTCCACAGATACGCAGTATTTT. Its protein product is CASSLLPGTSTDTQYF. The gene calls are TRBV5-4 and TRBJ2-3; perhaps TRBD2 as D (6 bases). The germline V gene encodes CDR1 SGHNT and CDR2 YYREEE (reference sequence). The CDR3 consists of 16 residues. Trimming took off 4 bases at V and 2 bases at J, with 17 bases between the two ends. The whole variable domain, filled in from reference TRBV5-4 and TRBJ2-3, reads ETGVTQSPTHLIKTRGQQVTLRCSSQSGHNTVSWYQQALGQGPQFIFQYYREEENGRGNFPPRFSGLQFPNYSSELNVNALELDDSALYLCASSLLPGTSTDTQYFGPGTRLTVL.

This clone was seen only a few times. This chain uses TRBV28 with TRBJ1-2, with unresolved D. V lost 4 bases, J lost 1 base, and 10 bases lay in between. Germline assignment: CDR1 MDHEN and CDR2 SYDVKM. This CDR3 is built from 14 residues. CDR3 sequence (DNA): TGTGCCAGCAGTTACGGAGAGGGTAACTATGGCTACACCTTC. This translates into CASSYGEGNYGYTF.

This chain joins TRBV7-3 and TRBJ2-2; 9 bases agree with TRBD2. The CDR3 has 16 residues. Germline CDR1 is SGHTA and CDR2 is FQGTGA. Unmatched junction bases numbered 1, after V lost 1 base and J lost 1 base. CDR3 loop: CASSLNSGRNTGELFF. DNA of the CDR3: TGTGCCAGCAGCTTAAATAGCGGGAGGAACACCGGGGAGCTGTTTTTT.